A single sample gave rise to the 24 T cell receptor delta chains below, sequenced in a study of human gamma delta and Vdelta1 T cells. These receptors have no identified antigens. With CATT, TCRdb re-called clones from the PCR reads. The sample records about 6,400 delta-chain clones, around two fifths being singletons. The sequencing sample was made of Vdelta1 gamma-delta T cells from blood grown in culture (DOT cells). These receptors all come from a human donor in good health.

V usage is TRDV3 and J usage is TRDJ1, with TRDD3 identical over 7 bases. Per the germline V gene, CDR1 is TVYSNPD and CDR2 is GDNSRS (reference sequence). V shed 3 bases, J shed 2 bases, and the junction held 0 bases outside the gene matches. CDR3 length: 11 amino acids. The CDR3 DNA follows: TGTGCCTTCTGGGGGACCGATAAACTCATCTTT. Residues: CAFWGTDKLIF.

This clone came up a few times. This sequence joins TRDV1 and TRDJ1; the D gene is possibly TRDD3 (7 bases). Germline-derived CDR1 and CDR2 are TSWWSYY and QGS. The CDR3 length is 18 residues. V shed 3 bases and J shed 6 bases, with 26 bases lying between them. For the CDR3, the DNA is TGTGCTCTTGGGGACAATCCTACCACTGGGGAGGGGATGAATAAACTCATCTTT. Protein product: CALGDNPTTGEGMNKLIF.

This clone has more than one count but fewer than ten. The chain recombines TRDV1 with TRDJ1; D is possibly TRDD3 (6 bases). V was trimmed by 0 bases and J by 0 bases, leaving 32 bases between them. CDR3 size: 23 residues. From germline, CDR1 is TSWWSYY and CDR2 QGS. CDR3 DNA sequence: TGTGCTCTTGGGGAACTCTCGACGGGGGAGTTCAAGCTGGGGATCCGCTACACCGATAAACTCATCTTT. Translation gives CALGELSTGEFKLGIRYTDKLIF.

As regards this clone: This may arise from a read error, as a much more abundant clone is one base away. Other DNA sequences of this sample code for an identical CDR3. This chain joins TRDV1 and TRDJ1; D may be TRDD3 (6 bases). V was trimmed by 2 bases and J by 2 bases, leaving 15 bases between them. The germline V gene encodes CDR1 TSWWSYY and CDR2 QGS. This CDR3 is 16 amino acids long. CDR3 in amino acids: CALGEKAPLGTDKLIF. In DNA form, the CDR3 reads TGTGCTCTTGGGGAAAAAGCCCCCCTGGGGACCGATAAACTCATCTTT.

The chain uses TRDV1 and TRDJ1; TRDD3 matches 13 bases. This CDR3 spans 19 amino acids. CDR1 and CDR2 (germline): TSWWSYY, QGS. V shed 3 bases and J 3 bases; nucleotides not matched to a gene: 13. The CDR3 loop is CALGEIPIHWGIRSDKLIF. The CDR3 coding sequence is TGTGCTCTTGGGGAGATTCCCATCCACTGGGGGATACGTTCCGATAAACTCATCTTT.

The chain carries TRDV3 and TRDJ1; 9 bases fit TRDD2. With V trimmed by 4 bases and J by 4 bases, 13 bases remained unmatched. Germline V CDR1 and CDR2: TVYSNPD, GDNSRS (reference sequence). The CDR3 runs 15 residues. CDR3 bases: TGTGCCTCACGGCCTTCCTACGGCTCTGTCGATAAACTCATCTTT. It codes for CASRPSYGSVDKLIF.

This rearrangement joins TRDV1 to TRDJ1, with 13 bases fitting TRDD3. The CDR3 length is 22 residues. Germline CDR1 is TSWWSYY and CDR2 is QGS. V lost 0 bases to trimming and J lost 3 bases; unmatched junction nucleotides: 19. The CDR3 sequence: CALGELQALITGGYVLADKLIF. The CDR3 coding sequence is TGTGCTCTTGGGGAACTCCAGGCACTCATTACTGGGGGATACGTCTTGGCCGATAAACTCATCTTT.

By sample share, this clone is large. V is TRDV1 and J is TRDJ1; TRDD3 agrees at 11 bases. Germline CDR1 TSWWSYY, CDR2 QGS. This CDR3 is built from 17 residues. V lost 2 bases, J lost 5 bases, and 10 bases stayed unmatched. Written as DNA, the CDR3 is TGTGCTCTTGGGGAAAGGAAGACTGGGGGATATTTTGATAAACTCATCTTT. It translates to CALGERKTGGYFDKLIF.

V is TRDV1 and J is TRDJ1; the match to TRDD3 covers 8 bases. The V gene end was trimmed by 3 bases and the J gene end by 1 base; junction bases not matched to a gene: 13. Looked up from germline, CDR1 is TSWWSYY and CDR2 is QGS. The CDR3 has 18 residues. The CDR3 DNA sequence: TGTGCTCTTGGGGACCCTCGGGGGGATATGCGTCGCACCGATAAACTCATCTTT. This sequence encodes CALGDPRGDMRRTDKLIF.

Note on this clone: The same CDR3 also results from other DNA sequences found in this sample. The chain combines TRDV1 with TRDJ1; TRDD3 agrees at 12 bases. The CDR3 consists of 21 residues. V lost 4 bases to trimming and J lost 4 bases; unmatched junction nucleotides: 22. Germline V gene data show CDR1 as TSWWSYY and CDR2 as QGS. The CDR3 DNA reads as TGTGCTCTTGGGGGACTCCCTGACTGGGGGTACTGGGGGATACTTTTCGATAAACTCATCTTT. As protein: CALGGLPDWGYWGILFDKLIF.

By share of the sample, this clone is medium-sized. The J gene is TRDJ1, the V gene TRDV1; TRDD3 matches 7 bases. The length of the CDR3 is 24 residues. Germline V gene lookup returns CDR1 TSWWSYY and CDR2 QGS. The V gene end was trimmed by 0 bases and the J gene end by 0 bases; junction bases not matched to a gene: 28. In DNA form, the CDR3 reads TGTGCTCTTGGGGAACTAGGCCCTACGGGAAAAACTGGGGTCCCCGTCGCGTACACCGATAAACTCATCTTT. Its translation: CALGELGPTGKTGVPVAYTDKLIF.

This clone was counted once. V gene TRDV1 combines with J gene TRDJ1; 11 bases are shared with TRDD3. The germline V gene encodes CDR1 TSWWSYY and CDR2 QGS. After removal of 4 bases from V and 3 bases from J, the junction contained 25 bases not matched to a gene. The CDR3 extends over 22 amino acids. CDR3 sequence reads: CALGASLPPPDWGITRSDKLIF. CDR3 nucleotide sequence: TGTGCTCTTGGGGCCTCTCTACCCCCCCCCGACTGGGGGATAACGCGCTCCGATAAACTCATCTTT.

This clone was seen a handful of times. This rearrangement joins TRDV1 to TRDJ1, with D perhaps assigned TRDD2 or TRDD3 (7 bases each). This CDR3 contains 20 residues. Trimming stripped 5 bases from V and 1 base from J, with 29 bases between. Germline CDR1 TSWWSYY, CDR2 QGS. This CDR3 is CALGFLPRTGVDPSTDKLIF. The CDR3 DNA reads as TGTGCTCTTGGGTTCCTACCCCGTACTGGGGTGGACCCTTCCACCGATAAACTCATCTTT.

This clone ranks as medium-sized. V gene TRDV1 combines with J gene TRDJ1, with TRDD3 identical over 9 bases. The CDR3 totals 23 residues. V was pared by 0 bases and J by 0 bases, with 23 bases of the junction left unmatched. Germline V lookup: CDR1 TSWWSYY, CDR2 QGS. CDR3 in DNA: TGTGCTCTTGGGGAACTTAGGCGAGGTCCGAACCGCTGGGGGATCCAGTACACCGATAAACTCATCTTT. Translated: CALGELRRGPNRWGIQYTDKLIF.

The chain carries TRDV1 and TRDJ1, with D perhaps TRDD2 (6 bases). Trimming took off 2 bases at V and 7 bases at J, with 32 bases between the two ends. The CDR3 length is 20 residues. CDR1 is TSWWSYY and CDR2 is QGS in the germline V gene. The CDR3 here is CALGENPSYGEGRVSGKLIF. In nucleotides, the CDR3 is TGTGCTCTTGGGGAAAATCCCTCCTACGGGGAGGGAAGGGTCAGTGGTAAACTCATCTTT.

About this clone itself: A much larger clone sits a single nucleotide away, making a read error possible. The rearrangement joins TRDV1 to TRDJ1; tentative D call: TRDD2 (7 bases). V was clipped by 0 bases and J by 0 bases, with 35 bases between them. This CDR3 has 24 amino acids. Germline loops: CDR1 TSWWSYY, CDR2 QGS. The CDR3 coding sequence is TGTGCTCTTGGGGAACTATTACCCGACTCTTCCTATTCTGAGGTGGGGGCTCACACCGATAAACTCATCTTT. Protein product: CALGELLPDSSYSEVGAHTDKLIF.

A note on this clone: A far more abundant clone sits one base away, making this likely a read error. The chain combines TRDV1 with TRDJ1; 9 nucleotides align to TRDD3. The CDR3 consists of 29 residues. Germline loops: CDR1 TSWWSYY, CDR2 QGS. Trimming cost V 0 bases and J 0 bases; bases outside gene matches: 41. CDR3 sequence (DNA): TGTGCTCTTGGGGAACTCGGGGCTTTCGGGCTGGGGGATCCAAAGCGGAGCGGTATGGACCAGTTGTACACCGATAAACTCATCTTT. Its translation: CALGELGAFGLGDPKRSGMDQLYTDKLIF.

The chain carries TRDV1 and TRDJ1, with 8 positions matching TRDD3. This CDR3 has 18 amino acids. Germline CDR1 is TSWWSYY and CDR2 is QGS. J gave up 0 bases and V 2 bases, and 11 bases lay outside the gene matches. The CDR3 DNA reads TGTGCTCTTGGGGAATACCTACTGGGGGCCCCGTACACCGATAAACTCATCTTT. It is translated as CALGEYLLGAPYTDKLIF.

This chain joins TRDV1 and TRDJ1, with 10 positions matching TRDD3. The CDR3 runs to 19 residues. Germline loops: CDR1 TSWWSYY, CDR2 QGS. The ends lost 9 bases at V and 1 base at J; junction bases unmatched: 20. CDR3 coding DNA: TGTGCTCTAGAAGAAGGGATCCCCCCACTGGGGGATCCCACCGATAAACTCATCTTT. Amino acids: CALEEGIPPLGDPTDKLIF.

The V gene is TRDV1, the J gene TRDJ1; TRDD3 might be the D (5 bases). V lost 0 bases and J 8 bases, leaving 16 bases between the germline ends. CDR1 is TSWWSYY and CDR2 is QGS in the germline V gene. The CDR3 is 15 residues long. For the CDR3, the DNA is TGTGCTCTTGGGGAACTAGGGGGTACGACGGTAAAACTCATCTTT. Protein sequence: CALGELGGTTVKLIF.

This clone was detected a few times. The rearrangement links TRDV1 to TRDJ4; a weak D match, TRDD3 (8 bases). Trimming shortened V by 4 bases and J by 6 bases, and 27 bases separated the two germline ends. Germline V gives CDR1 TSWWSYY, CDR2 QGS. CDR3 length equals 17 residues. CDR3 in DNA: TGTGCTCTTGGGGGCCTTCCTTTGTGGGGGATCCTGGCCTCCCTGATCTTT. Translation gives CALGGLPLWGILASLIF.

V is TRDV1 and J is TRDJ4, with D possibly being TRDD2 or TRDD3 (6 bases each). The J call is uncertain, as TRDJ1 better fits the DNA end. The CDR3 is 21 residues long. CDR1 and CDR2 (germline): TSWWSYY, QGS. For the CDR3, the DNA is TGTGCTCTTGGGATGGGGATCCTACAGGGGGGGTGGCCACCGATCACCGATAAACTCATCTTT. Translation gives CALGMGILQGGWPPITDKLIF.

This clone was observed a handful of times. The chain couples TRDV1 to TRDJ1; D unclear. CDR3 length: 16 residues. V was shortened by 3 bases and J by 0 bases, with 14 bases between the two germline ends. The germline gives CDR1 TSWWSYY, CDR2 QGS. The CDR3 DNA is TGTGCTCTTGGGGACCCACTCCCGGGAGACACCGATAAACTCATCTTT. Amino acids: CALGDPLPGDTDKLIF.

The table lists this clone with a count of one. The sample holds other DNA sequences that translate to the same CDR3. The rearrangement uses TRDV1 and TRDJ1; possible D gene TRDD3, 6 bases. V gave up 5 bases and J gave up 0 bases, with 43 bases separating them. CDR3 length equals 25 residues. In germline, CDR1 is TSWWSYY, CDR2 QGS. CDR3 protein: CALGNQLLPGGASPYRVGYTDKLIF. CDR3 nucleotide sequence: TGTGCTCTTGGGAACCAACTTCTTCCGGGGGGAGCTAGCCCTTATAGAGTTGGATACACCGATAAACTCATCTTT.